The clone carrying this T cell receptor beta chain has only one observation. Its antigen is unknown. This record comes from a study of T cell responses to AZD1222 COVID-19 vaccine. Germline CDR1 LGHNA, CDR2 YSLEER. With V trimmed by 0 bases and J by 6 bases, 4 bases remained unmatched. The CDR3 totals 15 residues. The table came from immunoSEQ multiplex PCR; TCRdb's copy has only in-frame clones and leaves some out. The sample has about 120,000 clones; more than 75% are singletons. Regarding the study as a whole: Clonal diversity was possibly underestimated; the donors were predominantly white British and more often female. Breadth and depth of Spike-specific TCRs rose after two AZD1222 doses. Unmutated variant regions are reportedly the target of nearly half of TCRs that are spike-specific. Just 5 to 7 AZD1222 recipients were seropositive at baseline.

The chain recombines TRBV4-3 with TRBJ2-2, with 7 nucleotides matching TRBD1. The TCR was taken from an adult in good health. This sample comprised peripheral blood, obtained on day 0 of AZD1222 vaccination. The CDR3, as DNA: TGCGCCAGCAGCCAAGAAGTAGGGACAGCCGGGGAGCTGTTTTTT. Residues: CASSQEVGTAGELFF.